This T cell receptor beta chain was captured by sequencing in a study of blood T cells in healthy people across ages. Regarding this clonotype: Its cognate antigen is unknown.

Findings and caveats of the study: The study found more naive CD4+ cells and higher diversity in long-lived than aged donors.

The second PCR ran about 6 to 12 cycles with a sample-barcoded 5' primer and J-beta primers. Through a template-switch adaptor with 12 random nucleotides, each cDNA molecule received a tag. TCRdb reprocessed the 5' RACE reads via MiXCR and lists one record per CDR3 protein. The profile shows about 1,400,000 distinct CDR3 sequences, around 55% of them singletons. The CDR3 covers 15 residues. Trimming took 3 bases from V and 4 from J; bases not matched to a gene: 6. CDR1 is SGHRS, CDR2 YFSETQ, per germline. Each donor was a healthy Caucasian individual from Russia, aged about 6 to 100. The TCR comes from a man younger than 30 in good health. The chain joins TRBV5-1 to TRBJ1-2, with 10 bases lining up with TRBD1. Sequences were obtained from blood. The DNA of the CDR3 is TGCGCCAGCAGCTCACGACAGGGGGCTATCTATGGCTACACCTTC. Translated: CASSSRQGAIYGYTF.